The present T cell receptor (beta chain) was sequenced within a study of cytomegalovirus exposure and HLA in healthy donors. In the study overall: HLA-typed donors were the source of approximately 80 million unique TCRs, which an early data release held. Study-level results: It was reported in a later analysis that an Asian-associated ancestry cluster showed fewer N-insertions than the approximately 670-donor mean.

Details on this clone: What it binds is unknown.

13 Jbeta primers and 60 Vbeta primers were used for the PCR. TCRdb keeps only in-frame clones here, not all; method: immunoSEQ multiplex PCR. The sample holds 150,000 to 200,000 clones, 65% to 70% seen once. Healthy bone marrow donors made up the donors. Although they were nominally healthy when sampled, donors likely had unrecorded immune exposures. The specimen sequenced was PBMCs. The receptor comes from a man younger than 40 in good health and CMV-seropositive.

CDR3 residues: CASSRDRGFDGYTF. In DNA form, the CDR3 reads TGTGCCAGCAGTCGGGACAGGGGATTCGATGGCTACACCTTC. The chain uses TRBV27 and TRBJ1-2; 10 bases fit TRBD1. The V gene's germline CDR1 is MNHEY and CDR2 SMNVEV (reference sequence). The CDR3 sequence is 14 residues long. The junction had 6 bases not matched to a gene; V was cut back by 5 bases and J by 6 bases.